A selection of T cell receptor beta chains follows, all from one sample in a study of OX40 agonist ivuxolimab in advanced cancers. Profiling relied on immunoSEQ multiplex PCR, and the TCRdb table lists in-frame clones only, not all of them. Among fewer than 100,000 clones, more than 70% were seen once, and the ten largest hold around 0.73%. The sample here was CD4+ or CD8+ T cells sorted from blood, taken in a trial of the OX40 agonist ivuxolimab. The receptors were gathered from an adult with an advanced solid tumor such as melanoma, head and neck, liver or kidney cancer. CDR3s include the opening cysteine and the closing phenylalanine or tryptophan. The D gene is left open where the match is weak. Not all rows give a size; the values are once, few, many and, for expanded clones, a class.

V gene,clone size,D gene,J gene,CDR3 protein,CDR3 DNA
TRBV7-2,NA,NA,TRBJ1-3,CASSFTQADSGNTIYF,TGTGCCAGCAGCTTCACCCAGGCCGACTCTGGAAACACCATATATTTT
TRBV18,NA,NA,TRBJ2-7,CASSRQALSYEQYF,TGTGCCAGCTCACGACAGGCCCTATCCTACGAGCAGTACTTC
TRBV6-5,NA,TRBD1,TRBJ1-5,CASSRQGGDQPQHF,TGTGCCAGCAGCCGACAGGGTGGGGACCAGCCCCAGCATTTT
TRBV28,NA,NA,TRBJ2-4,CASSSSRQLAKNIQYF,TGTGCCAGCAGTTCCTCAAGACAACTAGCCAAAAACATTCAGTACTTC
TRBV2,NA,NA,TRBJ1-3,CASRVGALGNTIYF,TGTGCCAGCAGAGTGGGGGCCTTAGGAAACACCATATATTTT
TRBV19,few,NA,TRBJ1-1,CASSREGLDTEAFF,TGTGCCAGCAGTCGGGAGGGCTTAGACACTGAAGCTTTCTTT
TRBV19,NA,NA,TRBJ2-2,CASSPRGRANTGELFF,TGTGCCAGTAGCCCCCGGGGTCGCGCGAACACCGGGGAGCTGTTTTTT
TRBV19,NA,TRBD1,TRBJ2-3,CASSSGDRGQDTQYF,TGTGCCAGTAGCTCAGGGGACAGGGGGCAAGATACGCAGTATTTT
TRBV5-1,once,TRBD1,TRBJ2-1,CASSYKGQGTYNEQFF,TGCGCCAGCAGCTATAAAGGACAGGGGACCTACAATGAGCAGTTCTTC
TRBV4-2,NA,TRBD2,TRBJ2-5,CASSPGLAGGPFQETQYF,TGTGCCAGCAGTCCCGGGCTAGCGGGAGGGCCTTTCCAAGAGACCCAGTACTTC
TRBV18,NA,TRBD1,TRBJ2-7,CASSPLGQATYEQYF,TGTGCCAGCTCACCACTCGGACAGGCAACCTACGAGCAGTACTTC
TRBV28,NA,NA,TRBJ2-3,CASSLMGGAADTQYF,TGTGCCAGCAGTTTAATGGGGGGCGCAGCAGATACGCAGTATTTT
TRBV30,NA,TRBD1,TRBJ2-3,CAWRPQGGRDTQYF,TGTGCCTGGAGACCACAGGGGGGAAGGGATACGCAGTATTTT
TRBV29-1,NA,NA,TRBJ2-5,CSGGGQETQYF,TGCAGCGGTGGGGGCCAAGAGACCCAGTACTTC
TRBV15,NA,NA,TRBJ2-7,CATSSRSILYEQYF,TGTGCCACCAGCAGTCGGAGTATTCTCTACGAGCAGTACTTC
TRBV18,NA,TRBD1,TRBJ2-7,CASSPLTGPDEQYF,TGTGCCAGCTCACCGTTGACAGGGCCCGACGAGCAGTACTTC
TRBV9,NA,TRBD2,TRBJ2-5,CASSGGLAGGDQETQYF,TGTGCCAGCAGCGGGGGACTAGCGGGTGGCGACCAAGAGACCCAGTACTTC
TRBV6-5,NA,NA,TRBJ1-5,CASSYSGGADQPQHF,TGTGCCAGCAGTTACTCGGGGGGGGCGGATCAGCCCCAGCATTTT
TRBV4-3,NA,NA,TRBJ2-5,CASSQGLVDETQYF,TGCGCCAGCAGCCAAGGACTAGTGGATGAGACCCAGTACTTC
TRBV5-6,NA,NA,TRBJ1-1,CASSMRSTAGTTEAFF,TGTGCCAGCAGCATGAGGTCAACGGCAGGGACCACTGAAGCTTTCTTT
TRBV2,NA,NA,TRBJ1-4,CASTKQGLSTNEKLFF,TGTGCCAGCACCAAACAGGGTCTCTCAACTAATGAAAAACTGTTTTTT
TRBV27,NA,NA,TRBJ2-7,CASRGRGETYEQYF,TGTGCCAGCCGGGGGCGAGGGGAGACCTACGAGCAGTACTTC
TRBV6-5,NA,TRBD1,TRBJ1-4,CASSYGQGGFNEKLFF,TGTGCCAGCAGTTACGGACAGGGGGGGTTTAATGAAAAACTGTTTTTT
TRBV7-9,NA,TRBD2,TRBJ2-7,CASSSAVAGAYEQYF,TGTGCCAGCAGCTCCGCGGTAGCGGGGGCCTACGAGCAGTACTTC
TRBV7-9,NA,NA,TRBJ2-5,CASSFQGGKGETQYF,TGTGCCAGCAGCTTTCAAGGAGGGAAAGGAGAGACCCAGTACTTC
TRBV5-1,NA,NA,TRBJ2-2,CASSLSLANTGELFF,TGCGCCAGCAGCTTATCACTCGCGAACACCGGGGAGCTGTTTTTT
TRBV2,NA,NA,TRBJ1-5,CASSEERYQPQHF,TGTGCCAGCAGTGAAGAAAGATATCAGCCCCAGCATTTT
TRBV6-5,NA,TRBD1,TRBJ1-1,CASSDRAGRAEAFF,TGTGCCAGCAGCGACAGGGCGGGGCGGGCTGAAGCTTTCTTT
TRBV11-1,NA,TRBD1,TRBJ2-3,CASSLGDRDLTDTQYF,TGTGCCAGCAGCTTAGGGGACAGAGACCTCACAGATACGCAGTATTTT
TRBV29-1,NA,TRBD1,TRBJ2-5,CSVVGRTGETQYF,TGCAGCGTCGTTGGGCGGACAGGGGAGACCCAGTACTTC
TRBV6-5,NA,TRBD1,TRBJ2-5,CASREGTVETQYF,TGTGCCAGCAGGGAAGGGACAGTCGAGACCCAGTACTTC
TRBV6-6,NA,NA,TRBJ1-1,CASSYSASGDTEAFF,TGTGCCAGCAGTTACTCAGCGTCTGGGGACACTGAAGCTTTCTTT
TRBV18,NA,NA,TRBJ1-1,CASSPDTTEAFF,TGTGCCAGCTCACCCGACACTACTGAAGCTTTCTTT
TRBV11-3,NA,TRBD1,TRBJ1-2,CASSGTGSWSGYTF,TGTGCCAGCAGCGGGACAGGGTCTTGGTCTGGCTACACCTTC
TRBV28,NA,NA,TRBJ1-6,CASSSHSPLHF,TGTGCCAGCAGTTCTCACTCACCCCTCCACTTT
TRBV27,NA,NA,TRBJ2-7,CASSLGRGGEQYF,TGTGCCAGCAGTTTAGGGCGGGGTGGCGAGCAGTACTTC
TRBV5-5,NA,NA,TRBJ2-5,CASSFAAQETQYF,TGTGCCAGCAGCTTCGCAGCCCAAGAGACCCAGTACTTC
TRBV21-1,few,NA,TRBJ2-6,CASSKAGFSGANVLTF,TGTGCCAGCAGCAAAGCCGGCTTCTCTGGGGCCAACGTCCTGACTTTC
TRBV6-5,few,NA,TRBJ2-2,CASRGSKNTGELFF,TGTGCCAGCAGGGGCAGTAAGAACACCGGGGAGCTGTTTTTT